Reported below is one T cell receptor (beta chain). The sample is drawn from a study of blood T cell repertoires in COVID-19. Whole-study context: The origin of the acute and convalescent COVID-19 samples was the United States, Italy and Spain. PBMCs, B-cell-depleted T cells, or T cells provided the cDNA or gDNA that made up the material.

The authors' processing: It was from reference gene primer amplification that nucleated cell counts were estimated. Sequencing used immunoSEQ multiplex PCR; TCRdb keeps in-frame clones, though not all of them. The V and J calls and clone size are taken from that table; D and trimming were inferred from the DNA. The repertoire holds about 74,000 clones, nearly 90% seen once, with roughly 2.7% in the top ten. Trimming took off 7 bases at V and 8 bases at J, with 14 bases between the two ends. Per the germline V gene, CDR1 is ENHRY and CDR2 is SYGVKD. The CDR3 is 12 residues long. Sequenced: peripheral blood. This sequence was found in a man in his sixties or seventies with active or convalescent COVID-19. The rearrangement uses TRBV10-3 and TRBJ1-2; D unresolved. The CDR3 DNA is TGTGCCATCAAACCCGACTCGGGAGGCTACACCTTC. This translates into CAIKPDSGGYTF.